The rows below give T cell receptor beta chains drawn from one sample of a study of blood T cell repertoires in COVID-19. Clones were sequenced by immunoSEQ multiplex PCR, and TCRdb holds only the in-frame ones, with some missing. This sample has 65,000 to 70,000 clones, with around 86% found just once. Sequences were obtained from peripheral blood. The source is a man aged 80 or over with acute or convalescent COVID-19. The CDR3 runs from the conserved cysteine through the conserved F or W.

V	J	CDR3
TRBV6-4	TRBJ2-7	CASSEVRLAVKVFYEQYF
TRBV5-4	TRBJ2-5	CASSGGGTQYF
TRBV9	TRBJ2-1	CASSVGGDSRVNEQFF
TRBV19	TRBJ2-6	CASSMSGFGANVLTF
TRBV24-1	TRBJ2-5	CAANSGHQETQYF
TRBV27	TRBJ2-7	CASSLQGAQYEQYF
TRBV5-1	TRBJ1-2	CASSLGRTNYGYTF
TRBV15	TRBJ2-7	CATSALGVGEQYF
TRBV9	TRBJ2-3	CASSVGGGPPDTQYF
TRBV5-5	TRBJ1-2	CASSLSAGVANYGYTF
TRBV5-1	TRBJ2-1	CASSLASGGTLGEQFF
TRBV30	TRBJ1-1	CAWSGTGPTEAFF
TRBV6-6	TRBJ1-5	CASSYSGQGGQPQHF
TRBV5-1	TRBJ2-5	CASSLGLLEAWRETQYF
TRBV19	TRBJ2-7	CASSPGTSRAYEQYF
TRBV27	TRBJ2-1	CASSSLTTRTYVGEQFF
TRBV21-1	TRBJ2-2	CASSKVASGSPGELFF
TRBV9	TRBJ2-7	CASSAQGLPYEQYF
TRBV15	TRBJ2-1	CATSQVLGLAGVNEQFF
TRBV6-5	TRBJ1-3	CASSYAGVSGNTIYF
TRBV24-1	TRBJ2-1	CATSDFRTDNEQFF
TRBV30	TRBJ1-1	CAWRAARGEAFF
TRBV5-1	TRBJ1-3	CASSSSGVSGNTIYF
TRBV24-1	TRBJ2-7	CATSDPTGTGHYEQYF
TRBV12-3/TRBV12-4	TRBJ1-1	CASTSERNTEAFF
TRBV4-3	TRBJ1-2	CASSDRVLGYTF
TRBV18	TRBJ1-1	CASSPPGLSNTEAFF
TRBV5-8	TRBJ2-7	CASSLAVGGPFEQYF
TRBV5-1	TRBJ2-3	CASSFQTSTDTQYF
TRBV19	TRBJ1-5	CASSIATANQPQHF
TRBV3-1/TRBV3-2	TRBJ2-3	CASSQQGARDTQYF
TRBV3-1/TRBV3-2	TRBJ1-2	CASSRQTHDGYTF
TRBV9	TRBJ2-1	CASSLEPRTSGRGNEQFF
TRBV4-1	TRBJ1-3	CASSPSRQGGNTIYF
TRBV5-5	TRBJ1-2	CASSFGGGYGYTF
TRBV25-1	TRBJ1-2	CASSASGGLGYGYTF
TRBV4-3	TRBJ1-4	CASSRRTGGTNEKLFF
TRBV14	TRBJ2-1	CASSQGGGLNEQFF
TRBV4-2	TRBJ2-2	CASRFAGARTGELFF
TRBV29-1	TRBJ2-5	CSVEVEPGGTETQYF
TRBV9	TRBJ2-7	CASSVAGTGPYEQYF
TRBV29-1	TRBJ2-1	CSGGVAGGQGQFF
TRBV2	TRBJ2-7	CASSPSYEQYF
TRBV24-1	TRBJ2-7	CATSPDARKNEQYF
TRBV19	TRBJ1-2	CASSETGGFLYGYTF
TRBV9	TRBJ1-5	CASSVQDGQPQHF
TRBV9	TRBJ2-2	CASSGGLAGAGELFF
TRBV5-1	TRBJ2-3	CASSQGLAGAVTQYF
TRBV11-2	TRBJ2-1	CASSAGLVLPTDEQFF
TRBV25-1	TRBJ1-2	CASSETRTGGAHGYTF
TRBV2	TRBJ2-2	CASRVTSGSPGELFF
TRBV19	TRBJ1-2	CASRGQGTNYGYTF
TRBV6-5	TRBJ2-5	CASSHPGSVRTQYF
TRBV18	TRBJ1-1	CASSPYGQSTEAFF
TRBV5-5	TRBJ2-1	CASSTSGNYNEQFF
TRBV25-1	TRBJ2-5	CASSSSPGTGGQETQYF